The 25 T cell receptor beta chains in this list originate from one sample, sequenced in a study of T cell responses to AZD1222 COVID-19 vaccine. The method was immunoSEQ multiplex PCR; TCRdb's version includes in-frame clones alone and lacks a portion of them. The top ten hold about 1.5% of the sample, which has 96,000 or so clones, 70% to 90% seen once. The sample consisted of peripheral blood, taken on day 0 of AZD1222 vaccination. The receptors stem from an adult in good health.

The chain is built from TRBV18 and TRBJ1-2; 12 bases line up with TRBD1. The CDR3 runs to 15 residues. The V gene end was trimmed by 3 bases and the J gene end by 7 bases; junction bases not matched to a gene: 6. CDR1 and CDR2 from the germline V gene are KGHSH and LQKENI. The DNA for the CDR3 is TGTGCCAGCTCACCCTCCGGGACAGGGGGCGTTGGCTACACCTTC. Encoded protein: CASSPSGTGGVGYTF. Complete variable domain (other parts from reference TRBV18 and TRBJ1-2): NAGVMQNPRHLVRRRGQEARLRCSPMKGHSHVYWYRQLPEEGLKFMVYLQKENIIDESGMPKERFSAEFPKEGPSILRIQQVVRGDSAAYFCASSPSGTGGVGYTFGSGTRLTVV.

J is TRBJ2-3 and V is TRBV12-3 or TRBV12-4; the D gene could be TRBD1 or TRBD2 (5 bases each). The V gene lost 8 bases and the J gene lost 2 bases, with 11 bases spanning the gap. CDR3 size: 13 residues. The CDR3 here is CASRGSHTDTQYF. CDR3 sequence (DNA): TGTGCCAGCCGGGGCAGCCACACAGATACGCAGTATTTT.

DNA for the CDR3: TGTGCCAGCTCAACGACTAGCGGGGACAATGAGCAGTTCTTC. This codes for CASSTTSGDNEQFF. This sequence joins TRBV18 and TRBJ2-1; 11 nucleotides match TRBD2. Germline values: CDR1 KGHSH, CDR2 LQKENI. The CDR3 contains 14 residues. Trimming cost V 5 bases and J 5 bases; bases outside gene matches: 2.

The chain employs TRBV19 and TRBJ2-1; 10 positions agree with TRBD1. Losses at the gene ends were 4 bases for V and 7 bases for J; bases not matched to a gene: 7. Germline assignment: CDR1 LNHDA and CDR2 SQIVND (reference sequence). This CDR3 region has 15 residues. CDR3 nucleotides: TGTGCCAGTAGTACGATGCCGGGACAGGGGAATGAGCAGTTCTTC. Translating gives CASSTMPGQGNEQFF.

This chain links TRBV7-9 with TRBJ2-2, with D perhaps matching TRBD1 or TRBD2 (6 bases each). Trimming cost V 4 bases and J 0 bases, with 15 bases left between them. CDR3 length equals 17 residues. The germline gives CDR1 SEHNR, CDR2 FQNEAQ (reference sequence). In DNA, the CDR3 is TGTGCCAGCAGCTCTCCTCCGGGGGCAACGAACACCGGGGAGCTGTTTTTT. As protein: CASSSPPGATNTGELFF.

The chain's CDR3 is CASSWRGKLDGYTF. The CDR3, as DNA: TGCGCCAGCAGCTGGAGGGGGAAACTGGATGGCTACACCTTC. V is TRBV5-1 and J is TRBJ1-2; D might be TRBD1 (6 bases). This CDR3 region has 14 residues. Trimming removed 3 bases at V and 6 bases at J, with 15 bases between. The germline CDR1 and CDR2 sequences are SGHRS and YFSETQ.

This clone was picked up a small number of times. DNA for the CDR3: TGTGCCAGCAGTTACTCGAGGCGGGCTGGAAACACCATATATTTT. Protein sequence: CASSYSRRAGNTIYF. This rearrangement joins TRBV6-5 to TRBJ1-3; D is ambiguous. V lost 0 bases to trimming and J lost 2 bases, with 8 bases between them. CDR1 is MNHEY and CDR2 is SVGAGI in the germline V gene. The CDR3 consists of 15 residues.

The rearrangement joins TRBV6-4 to TRBJ2-3, with a tentative D call TRBD2 (5 bases). Germline V gene data show CDR1 as MRHNA and CDR2 as SNTAGT. The CDR3 runs 15 residues. The ends were cut back, 2 bases at V and 1 base at J, with 10 bases in the middle. The CDR3 DNA reads as TGTGCCAGCAGTGACAGGGAGTTGGGCACAGATACGCAGTATTTT. This codes for CASSDRELGTDTQYF.

The rearrangement links TRBV5-1 to TRBJ2-7, with TRBD1 identical over 8 bases. The CDR3 has 18 residues. V gave up 2 bases and J gave up 0 bases; unmatched junction bases: 13. The germline V gene encodes CDR1 SGHRS and CDR2 YFSETQ. CDR3 DNA: TGCGCCAGCAGCTTACCGACAGGGGCCCTATCTAGCTCCTACGAGCAGTACTTC. It specifies CASSLPTGALSSSYEQYF.

The chain employs TRBV20-1 and TRBJ1-5; 8 bases align to TRBD1. The V and J ends lost 3 bases and 9 bases, in that order; junction bases with no gene match: 4. The CDR3 runs 12 residues. CDR1 and CDR2 from the germline V gene are DFQATT and SNEGSKA (reference sequence). The CDR3 DNA reads as TGCAGTGCTAGTGGAACAGGGGGGCCCCAGCATTTT. Protein sequence: CSASGTGGPQHF.

The CDR3 reads CASSEAHLGGSTDTQYF. The CDR3 DNA sequence: TGTGCCAGCAGTGAAGCGCATTTGGGCGGGAGCACAGATACGCAGTATTTT. V usage is TRBV6-1 and J usage is TRBJ2-3; D perhaps matches TRBD2 (5 bases). The germline V gene encodes CDR1 MNHNS and CDR2 SASEGT. The CDR3 is 17 amino acids. Trimming stripped 0 bases from V and 0 bases from J, with 13 bases between.

This sequence joins TRBV19 and TRBJ2-2; D gene unclear. Germline V gene data show CDR1 as LNHDA and CDR2 as SQIVND (reference sequence). V gave up 3 bases and J gave up 6 bases, with 17 bases separating them. The CDR3 has 16 amino acids. The CDR3 nucleotides are TGTGCCAGTAGTATTAACAGCCTCTCCTCCGCCGGGGAGCTGTTTTTT. Translated, it gives CASSINSLSSAGELFF.

This sequence joins TRBV10-3 and TRBJ2-3; 11 nucleotides agree with TRBD2. CDR1 and CDR2 from the germline V gene are ENHRY and SYGVKD. The V and J ends lost 9 bases and 0 bases, in that order; junction bases with no gene match: 2. CDR3 length: 14 residues. In DNA, the CDR3 is TGTGCCATTCGACTAGCGGGGAGCACAGATACGCAGTATTTT. Protein sequence: CAIRLAGSTDTQYF.

This rearrangement joins TRBV4-2 to TRBJ1-4; D is unclear. The CDR3 has 15 residues. Germline V gene sequence: CDR1 LGHNA, CDR2 YNFKEQ. Trimming cost V 0 bases and J 7 bases, with 12 bases left between them. CDR3 sequence reads: CASSQDSPPPEKLFF. CDR3 DNA sequence: TGTGCCAGCAGCCAAGATTCCCCGCCCCCTGAAAAACTGTTTTTT.

The chain is built from TRBV5-1 and TRBJ2-5; D not resolved. The CDR3 is 13 amino acids. The V end was cut by 0 bases, the J end by 3 bases, with 6 bases between. Germline CDR1 reads SGHRS; CDR2 reads YFSETQ. In DNA form, the CDR3 reads TGCGCCAGCAGCTTGGCCGTAAAAGAGACCCAGTACTTC. It translates to CASSLAVKETQYF.

The gene calls are TRBV5-1 and TRBJ1-1; D remains unclear. The CDR3 contains 14 residues. V shed 2 bases and J shed 1 base, with 9 bases lying between them. CDR1 is SGHRS, CDR2 YFSETQ, per germline. For the CDR3, the DNA is TGCGCCAGCAGCTTTGACTCTACGAACACTGAAGCTTTCTTT. The encoded protein is CASSFDSTNTEAFF. The full variable domain, rest sourced from reference TRBV5-1 and TRBJ1-1, is KAGVTQTPRYLIKTRGQQVTLSCSPISGHRSVSWYQQTPGQGLQFLFEYFSETQRNKGNFPGRFSGRQFSNSRSEMNVSTLELGDSALYLCASSFDSTNTEAFFGQGTRLTVV.

This chain connects TRBV6-6 to TRBJ2-4, with a possible D match to TRBD2 (6 bases). The CDR3 totals 15 residues. V was trimmed by 6 bases and J by 1 base, leaving 13 bases between them. From germline, CDR1 is MNHNY and CDR2 SVGAGI (reference sequence). CDR3 residues: CASRHSGPAKNIQYF. CDR3 DNA sequence: TGTGCCAGCAGGCATAGCGGTCCTGCCAAAAACATTCAGTACTTC.

J is TRBJ2-5 and V is TRBV10-3; D not certain. The V gene's germline CDR1 is ENHRY and CDR2 SYGVKD. V was clipped by 5 bases and J by 3 bases, with 13 bases between them. The CDR3 length is 14 residues. CDR3 amino acids: CAISNRPFEETQYF. CDR3 coding DNA: TGTGCCATCAGTAACCGGCCCTTTGAAGAGACCCAGTACTTC.

V gene TRBV20-1 combines with J gene TRBJ2-5; D remains ambiguous. In germline, CDR1 is DFQATT, CDR2 SNEGSKA (reference sequence). The CDR3 extends over 11 amino acids. Trimming removed 5 bases at V and 5 bases at J, with 9 bases between. The CDR3 region is CSALYVETQYF. CDR3 nucleotides: TGCAGTGCTCTGTATGTGGAGACCCAGTACTTC.

Only one count was recorded for this clone. This chain uses TRBV9 with TRBJ2-3, with 8 positions matching TRBD2. Per the germline V gene, CDR1 is SGDLS and CDR2 is YYNGEE. V gave up 1 base and J gave up 1 base; unmatched junction bases: 20. The CDR3 is 21 residues long. In nucleotides, the CDR3 is TGTGCCAGCAGCGTAAAGGCCGGGGGGGGTGTTTCAAATGCCCGCACAGATACGCAGTATTTT. Encoded protein: CASSVKAGGGVSNARTDTQYF.

The chain has TRBV7-9 and TRBJ2-2; 7 bases fit TRBD1. Germline V CDR1 and CDR2: SEHNR, FQNEAQ (reference sequence). The ends lost 10 bases at V and 7 bases at J; junction bases unmatched: 15. The CDR3 is 15 residues long. In DNA form, the CDR3 reads TGTGCCATGAAAACCGGGACAGCCGACGTCGGGGAGCTGTTTTTT. This translates into CAMKTGTADVGELFF.

The genes are TRBV28 and TRBJ2-2, with D hard to call. The germline V gene has CDR1 MDHEN and CDR2 SYDVKM. The CDR3 length is 12 residues. The V end was cut by 3 bases, the J end by 4 bases, with 3 bases between. The chain's CDR3 is CASSLGTGELFF. CDR3 nucleotide sequence: TGTGCCAGCAGTTTGGGCACCGGGGAGCTGTTTTTT.

This sequence joins TRBV19 and TRBJ2-7, with TRBD2 matching 10 bases. Germline CDR1 LNHDA, CDR2 SQIVND (reference sequence). Trimming removed 3 bases from V and 0 bases from J; junction bases left unmatched: 2. There are 15 residues in the CDR3. CDR3 sequence reads: CASSIASGGSYEQYF. DNA for the CDR3: TGTGCCAGTAGTATCGCTAGCGGGGGCTCCTACGAGCAGTACTTC.

The table lists this clone with many counts. The chain combines TRBV2 with TRBJ1-2; TRBD1 matches at 7 bases. Germline V gene sequence: CDR1 SNHLY, CDR2 FYNNEI. The CDR3 is 15 amino acids. The V segment lost 4 bases and the J segment 3 bases; nucleotides outside the gene matches: 8. The CDR3 is CASSVGQGGDYGYTF. CDR3 bases: TGTGCCAGCAGTGTGGGGCAGGGGGGTGACTATGGCTACACCTTC.

The chain recombines TRBV18 with TRBJ1-1; maybe TRBD1 (5 bases). The CDR3 is made up of 13 amino acids. Trimming removed 3 bases at V and 2 bases at J, with 7 bases between. Germline V gene sequence: CDR1 KGHSH, CDR2 LQKENI. The CDR3 region has the DNA TGTGCCAGCTCACCGGGGGAAAACACTGAAGCTTTCTTT. This codes for CASSPGENTEAFF.